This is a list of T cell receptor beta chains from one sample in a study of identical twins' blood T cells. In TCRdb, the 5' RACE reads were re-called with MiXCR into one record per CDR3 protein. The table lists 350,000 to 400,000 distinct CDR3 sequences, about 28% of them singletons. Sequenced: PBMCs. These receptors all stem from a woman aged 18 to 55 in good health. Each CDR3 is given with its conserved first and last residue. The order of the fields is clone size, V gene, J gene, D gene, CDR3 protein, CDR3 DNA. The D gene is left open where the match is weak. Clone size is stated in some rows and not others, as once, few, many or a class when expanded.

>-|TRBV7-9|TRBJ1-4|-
CASSSALGTNEKLFF
TGTGCCAGCAGCTCCGCCCTGGGTACTAATGAAAAACTGTTTTTT
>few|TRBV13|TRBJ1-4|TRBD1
CASSFGTEEKLFF
TGTGCCAGCAGCTTTGGGACAGAGGAAAAACTGTTTTTT
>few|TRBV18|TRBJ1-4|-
CASQTGLDEKLFF
TGTGCCAGCCAGACGGGGCTGGATGAAAAACTGTTTTTT
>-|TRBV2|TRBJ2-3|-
CASSRLEDTQYF
TGTGCCAGCAGTCGCCTAGAGGATACGCAGTATTTT
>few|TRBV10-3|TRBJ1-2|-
CAISESTARPYGYTF
TGTGCCATCAGTGAGTCGACCGCCAGGCCCTATGGCTACACCTTC
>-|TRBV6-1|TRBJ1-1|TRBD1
CASSEALRDRGYTEAFF
TGTGCCAGCAGTGAAGCTCTTCGGGACAGGGGTTACACTGAAGCTTTCTTT
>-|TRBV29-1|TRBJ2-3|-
CSVDGGGKITSTDTQYF
TGCAGCGTGGATGGAGGAGGGAAGATTACTAGCACAGATACGCAGTATTTT
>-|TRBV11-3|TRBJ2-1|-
CASSSGTGGSYNEQFF
TGTGCCAGCAGCTCCGGGACTGGGGGCTCCTACAATGAGCAGTTCTTC
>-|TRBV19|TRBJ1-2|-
CASSPTGANYGYTF
TGTGCCAGTAGTCCGACAGGCGCTAACTATGGCTACACCTTC
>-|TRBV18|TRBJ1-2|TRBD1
CASSPIGQGRIDYGYTF
TGTGCCAGCTCACCCATCGGACAGGGGAGGATCGACTATGGCTACACCTTC
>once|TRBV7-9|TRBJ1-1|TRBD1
CASSSPGTGTGTEAFF
TGTGCCAGCAGCTCCCCCGGGACAGGGACGGGGACTGAAGCTTTCTTT
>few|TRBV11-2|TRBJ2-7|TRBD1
CASSLGGTGYF
TGTGCCAGCAGCTTAGGCGGGACAGGTTACTTC
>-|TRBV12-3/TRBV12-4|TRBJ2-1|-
CASSFGISNEQFF
TGTGCCAGCAGTTTTGGTATTTCCAATGAGCAGTTCTTC
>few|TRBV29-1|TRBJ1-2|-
CSVGFRDGYTF
TGCAGCGTTGGGTTTCGTGATGGCTACACCTTC
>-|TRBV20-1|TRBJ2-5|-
CSARIVFNQETQYF
TGCAGTGCTAGAATCGTCTTTAACCAAGAGACCCAGTACTTC
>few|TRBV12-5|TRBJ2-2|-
CASGLAPSVAPVLRFTGELFF
TGTGCTAGTGGTTTGGCGCCTTCCGTCGCTCCCGTCCTTAGGTTCACCGGGGAGCTGTTTTTT
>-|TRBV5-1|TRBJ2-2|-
CASSLHSGELFF
TGCGCCAGCAGCCTCCACTCCGGGGAGCTGTTTTTT
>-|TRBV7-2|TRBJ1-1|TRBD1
CSSSLDRGTEAFF
TGTTCCAGCAGCTTAGACAGGGGCACTGAAGCTTTCTTT
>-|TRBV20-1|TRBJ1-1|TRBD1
CSVDRRLNTEAFF
TGCAGTGTGGACAGGAGGCTGAACACTGAAGCTTTCTTT
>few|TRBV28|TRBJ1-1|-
CASRTAAHFTEAFF
TGTGCCAGCAGGACGGCTGCGCATTTCACTGAAGCTTTCTTT
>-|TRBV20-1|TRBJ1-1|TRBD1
CSATQGDAEAFF
TGCAGTGCCACCCAGGGGGATGCTGAAGCTTTCTTT
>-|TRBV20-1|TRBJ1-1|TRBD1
CSARDARGQRSFNTEAFF
TGCAGTGCTAGAGATGCTAGGGGGCAAAGATCTTTTAACACTGAAGCTTTCTTT